This T cell receptor beta chain was sequenced for a study of T cells in women clearing cervical HPV infection. Study background: Controls gave blood once infection was undetectable; cases at lesion identification.

The data were produced by immunoSEQ multiplex PCR, yet TCRdb's version contains in-frame clones alone and is incomplete. Listed are about 32,000 clones; around 4% falls within the top ten. Dot-blot hybridization genotyped cervical HPV amplified with MY09/MY11 PCR. Study outcomes and limitations: Associations may precede or follow infection; HPV-specific or memory T cells were not isolated.

A remark on this clone: Its antigen remains unidentified. The read ends 3 residues before the CDR3 terminus; that terminus is restored from the germline J gene.

V was pared by 4 bases and J by 7 bases, with 6 bases of the junction left unmatched. This CDR3 is 14 amino acids long. Germline V lookup: CDR1 SGHVS, CDR2 FQNEAQ. The sequencing sample was made of blood buffy coat. This TCR was sampled from a woman aged 18 to 75 with a cervical HPV16 infection that either progressed to CIN3+ or cleared (not recorded which). V and J are TRBV7-8 and TRBJ1-2; 10 bases line up with TRBD1. Incomplete CDR3 DNA: TGTGCCAGCAGCTCTGGACAGGGGGAGAGTGGC. It specifies CASSSGQGESG. The CDR3 as a whole reads CASSSGQGESGYTF.